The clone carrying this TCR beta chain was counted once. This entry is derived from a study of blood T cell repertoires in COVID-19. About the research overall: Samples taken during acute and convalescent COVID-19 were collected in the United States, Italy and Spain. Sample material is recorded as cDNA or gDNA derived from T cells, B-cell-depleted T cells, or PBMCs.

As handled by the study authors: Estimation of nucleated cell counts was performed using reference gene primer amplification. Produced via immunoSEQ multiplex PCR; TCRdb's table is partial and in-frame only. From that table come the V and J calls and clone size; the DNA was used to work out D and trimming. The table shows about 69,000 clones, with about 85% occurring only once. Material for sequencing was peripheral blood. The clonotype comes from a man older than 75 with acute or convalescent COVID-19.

The CDR3 region is CASSQGPGQRTYEQYF. The CDR3 DNA is TGTGCCAGCAGCCAAGGCCCGGGACAGAGAACCTACGAGCAGTACTTC. This chain joins TRBV14 and TRBJ2-7; 7 bases fit TRBD1. This CDR3 spans 16 amino acids. Per the germline V gene, CDR1 is SGHDN and CDR2 is FVKESK. J was trimmed by 2 bases and V by 1 base; bases with no gene match: 8.